The 20 T cell receptor beta chains below were found in one sample sequenced in a study of T cells in women clearing cervical HPV infection (dated by TCRdb to 2017 to 2018). The library was generated by the immunoSEQ multiplex PCR assay. TCRdb carries this immuneACCESS record with in-frame sequences only. Its versions omit some clonotypes, under half of them owing to an unresolved V gene in the studies checked, with the rest unexplained. This sample's listing comprises about 30,000 clones. The ten largest clones represent 5% to 7.5% of the sample. The sequenced sample consisted of blood buffy coat. The receptors stem from a woman aged 18 to 75 with a cervical HPV16 infection that either progressed to CIN3+ or cleared (not recorded which).

The CDR3 spells CASSEVIYTDYSNQPQHF. The sequenced CDR3 bases are TGCGCCAGCAGTGAAGTAATTTATACAGACTATAGCAATCAGCCC. The rearrangement uses TRBV10-2 and TRBJ1-5; D remains ambiguous. From the germline J gene comes the end of the CDR3, since the read stops 3 residues before it. The length of the CDR3 is 18 residues. CDR1 WSHSY and CDR2 SAAADI come from the germline V gene. Trimming cost V 3 bases and J 0 bases, with 18 bases left between them.

About this clone: The CDR3 end lies 3 residues beyond the end of the read and is filled in from the germline J gene. The chain links TRBV7-3 to TRBJ2-1; 7 bases are shared with TRBD1. The CDR3 contains 15 residues. Trimming at V came to 4 bases and at J to 5 bases, leaving 8 bases not matched to a gene. The germline gives CDR1 SGHTA, CDR2 FQGTGA. The covered CDR3 bases are TGTGCCAGCAGCTCCCCCCCGGGACAGAACAATGAG. The encoded protein is CASSSPPGQNNE. The whole CDR3 sequence is CASSSPPGQNNEQFF.

As concerns this clone: From the germline J gene comes the end of the CDR3, since the read stops 3 residues before it. The rearrangement uses TRBV6-2 or TRBV6-3 and TRBJ2-5, with no clear D. The ends were cut back, 2 bases at V and 1 base at J, with 5 bases in the middle. Germline-derived CDR1 and CDR2 are MNHEY and SVGEGT. The CDR3 runs 13 residues. CDR3 bases read: TGTGCCAGCAGTTACCAGATCCAAGAGACC. This translates into CASSYQIQET. The full CDR3 sequence reads CASSYQIQETQYF.

About this clone itself: Read coverage stops 3 residues before the CDR3 terminus; the germline J gene supplies the remainder. The gene calls are TRBV6-4 and TRBJ2-1; the match to TRBD2 covers 9 bases. The CDR3 extends over 15 amino acids. Germline CDR1 and CDR2: MRHNA and SNTAGT. J gave up 8 bases and V 3 bases, and 8 bases lay outside the gene matches. The CDR3: CASSEEAGGVYEQFF. The sequenced part of the CDR3 DNA is TGTGCCAGCAGTGAAGAAGCGGGGGGTGTTTATGAG.

Regarding this clone: Read data end 3 residues before the CDR3 end; the end is taken from the germline J gene. The V and J genes are TRBV27 and TRBJ2-7; D perhaps matches TRBD1 (6 bases). Trimming took 4 bases from V and 0 from J, leaving 16 bases between them. The CDR3 spans 16 residues. CDR1 is MNHEY and CDR2 is SMNVEV in the germline V gene (reference sequence). This chain's CDR3 is CASSSKPGHHSYEQYF. The sequenced CDR3 bases are TGTGCCAGCAGTTCAAAACCGGGACACCACTCCTACGAG.

Of note for this clone: The sequenced fragment ends 3 residues before the CDR3 boundary, so the rest is inferred from the germline J gene. This sequence joins TRBV19 and TRBJ2-6, with D possibly matching TRBD1 (6 bases). Germline values: CDR1 LNHDA, CDR2 SQIVND (reference sequence). The CDR3 is 16 residues long. Trimming left V 5 bases short and J 2 bases short, with 13 bases between. CDR3 sequence reads: CASSYRPGAGANVLTF. The DNA read from the CDR3 is TGTGCCAGTAGTTACCGTCCAGGGGCTGGGGCCAACGTC.

A note on this clone: The read ends 3 residues shy of where the CDR3 ends; the end is completed using the germline J gene. The rearrangement uses TRBV29-1 and TRBJ2-7, with TRBD1 identical over 7 bases. Germline lookup yields CDR1 SQVTM and CDR2 ANQGSEA. The CDR3 sequence is 14 residues long. V was pared by 6 bases and J by 5 bases, with 13 bases of the junction left unmatched. The sequenced CDR3 bases are TGCAGCGTCGCCGGGACAGCTTCTCGGGACGAG. This gives the protein CSVAGTASRDE. The complete CDR3 protein is CSVAGTASRDEQYF.

Points on this clone: The read comes to an end 3 residues before the CDR3 does, leaving the germline J gene to fill in the end. J is TRBJ1-3 and V is TRBV19; TRBD1 is a possible D gene (6 bases). The CDR3 consists of 15 residues. The V gene lost 3 bases and the J gene lost 0 bases, with 9 bases spanning the gap. In germline, CDR1 is LNHDA, CDR2 SQIVND (reference sequence). CDR3 protein: CASSMGHPSGNTIYF. The part of the CDR3 DNA that was read is TGTGCCAGTAGTATGGGACACCCCTCTGGAAACACC.

As concerns this clone: The read terminates 3 residues before the CDR3 end, so the remaining end is supplied by the germline J gene. The V and J genes are TRBV20-1 and TRBJ1-6; tentative D call: TRBD1 (6 bases). CDR1 DFQATT and CDR2 SNEGSKA come from the germline V gene (reference sequence). The CDR3 sequence is 17 residues long. V was cut by 0 bases and J by 1 base, with 13 bases left in between. Incomplete CDR3 DNA: TGCAGTGCTAGAGATCTGGGGGCCAGGTCCTATAATTCACCC. Translating it yields CSARDLGARSYNSP. The CDR3, in full, reads CSARDLGARSYNSPLHF.

With respect to this clone: The read comes to an end 3 residues before the CDR3 does, leaving the germline J gene to fill in the end. The V call is TRBV10-3, the J call TRBJ2-4; TRBD2 matches at 7 bases. The CDR3 length is 12 residues. Trimming took 4 bases from V and 8 from J; bases not matched to a gene: 2. Germline loops: CDR1 ENHRY, CDR2 SYGVKD. The part of the CDR3 DNA that was read is TGTGCCATCAGTGGCACTAGCGACATT. The encoded protein is CAISGTSDI. The CDR3, in full, reads CAISGTSDIQYF.

Comment on this clone: The missing CDR3 end, 3 residues past where the read stops, is filled in from the germline J gene. This chain uses TRBV5-6 with TRBJ1-1; unclear D gene. The CDR3 runs to 13 residues. Trimming stripped 3 bases from V and 0 bases from J, with 6 bases between. The germline gives CDR1 SGHDT, CDR2 YYEEEE. The covered CDR3 bases are TGTGCCAGCAGCTCCCCAATGAACACTGAA. Translating it yields CASSSPMNTE. The CDR3 in its entirety is CASSSPMNTEAFF.

Remarks on this clone: With the read ending 3 residues before the CDR3 end, the germline J gene is used to fill in that end. The chain recombines TRBV5-1 with TRBJ2-7; 7 nucleotides align to TRBD2. This CDR3 has 11 residues. CDR1 and CDR2 (germline): SGHRS, YFSETQ. V lost 6 bases and J lost 4; bases outside the gene matches: 1. The covered CDR3 bases are TGCGCCAGCACCGGGGGGTACGAG. This encodes CASTGGYE. The full CDR3 is CASTGGYEQYF.

Details on this clone: Read coverage stops 3 residues before the CDR3 terminus; the germline J gene supplies the remainder. The chain uses TRBV10-2 and TRBJ2-3, with D uncertain. CDR3 size: 18 residues. The germline V gene encodes CDR1 WSHSY and CDR2 SAAADI. The ends were cut back, 2 bases at V and 0 bases at J, with 18 bases in the middle. The covered CDR3 bases are TGCGCCAGCAGTGAGCCCCGCACAGCTACTTTTAGCACAGATACG. Translating it yields CASSEPRTATFSTDT. The whole CDR3 is CASSEPRTATFSTDTQYF.

Worth noting for this clone: The read finishes 3 residues shy of the CDR3 end, and the germline J gene is used to complete it. The chain combines TRBV19 with TRBJ2-1; 7 nucleotides align to TRBD2. The length of the CDR3 is 14 residues. V trimming: 1 base; J trimming: 6 bases; junction bases outside the gene matches: 3. Germline V gene data show CDR1 as LNHDA and CDR2 as SQIVND (reference sequence). The sequenced CDR3 bases are TGTGCCAGTAGTATAGGACTAGCCGGCAATGAG. Amino acid sequence: CASSIGLAGNE. The full CDR3 protein reads CASSIGLAGNEQFF.

As concerns this clone: The CDR3 extends 3 residues past the end of the read, so its final part is completed from the germline J gene. The genes are TRBV7-3 and TRBJ2-2, with 12 nucleotides matching TRBD2. This CDR3 is 16 amino acids long. Germline trimming cut 5 bases from V and 5 bases from J; bases unmatched to any gene: 6. The V gene's germline CDR1 is SGHTA and CDR2 FQGTGA. The CDR3: CASSQRGLAGTGELFF. The covered CDR3 bases are TGTGCCAGCAGCCAGCGCGGACTAGCGGGGACCGGGGAG.

Notes on this clone: The sequence runs out 3 residues before the end of the CDR3; the remainder is reconstructed from the germline J gene. This rearrangement joins TRBV14 to TRBJ1-2, with D tentatively TRBD1 (6 bases). CDR1 is SGHDN, CDR2 FVKESK, per germline. This CDR3 has 14 amino acids. V lost 6 bases, J lost 4 bases, and 15 bases lay in between. CDR3 amino acids: CASSPRTALYGYTF. The CDR3 DNA, read in part, is TGTGCCAGCAGTCCTAGGACAGCCCTCTATGGC.

With regard to this clone: The CDR3 end lies 3 residues beyond the end of the read and is filled in from the germline J gene. The chain employs TRBV2 and TRBJ2-3, with 10 bases lining up with TRBD1. The V and J ends lost 3 bases and 4 bases, in that order; junction bases with no gene match: 10. From germline, CDR1 is SNHLY and CDR2 FYNNEI. The CDR3 sequence is 17 residues long. The sequenced CDR3 bases are TGTGCCAGCAGTGAGGGGAAGATAGGACAGGGGGCAGATACG. This translates into CASSEGKIGQGADT. The full CDR3 reads CASSEGKIGQGADTQYF.

Details on this clone: Read data end 3 residues before the CDR3 end; the end is taken from the germline J gene. The chain couples TRBV12-5 to TRBJ2-7; 8 nucleotides line up with TRBD1. The length of the CDR3 is 14 residues. The germline V gene has CDR1 LGHNT and CDR2 FRNRAP. Unmatched junction bases numbered 10, after V lost 6 bases and J lost 6 bases. CDR3 sequence: CASGTGALKGEQYF. CDR3 DNA, as far as it was read: TGTGCTAGTGGGACAGGGGCCCTTAAGGGCGAG.

With respect to this clone: The sequence runs out 3 residues before the end of the CDR3; the remainder is reconstructed from the germline J gene. The genes are TRBV18 and TRBJ1-5; D remains unclear. This CDR3 contains 13 residues. Trimming shortened V by 6 bases and J by 4 bases, and 10 bases separated the two germline ends. The germline gives CDR1 KGHSH, CDR2 LQKENI. The CDR3 is CASSTQENQPQHF. The part of the CDR3 DNA that was read is TGTGCCAGCTCCACTCAGGAGAATCAGCCC.

A word on this clone: The read ends 3 residues shy of where the CDR3 ends; the end is completed using the germline J gene. The chain has TRBV2 and TRBJ1-1; 7 nucleotides align to TRBD1. This CDR3 has 15 residues. Germline CDR1 and CDR2: SNHLY and FYNNEI. V lost 5 bases and J lost 1; bases outside the gene matches: 7. Here the CDR3 reads CASSQNQGGNTEAFF. The sequenced part of the CDR3 DNA is TGTGCCAGCAGTCAAAACCAGGGGGGGAACACTGAA.